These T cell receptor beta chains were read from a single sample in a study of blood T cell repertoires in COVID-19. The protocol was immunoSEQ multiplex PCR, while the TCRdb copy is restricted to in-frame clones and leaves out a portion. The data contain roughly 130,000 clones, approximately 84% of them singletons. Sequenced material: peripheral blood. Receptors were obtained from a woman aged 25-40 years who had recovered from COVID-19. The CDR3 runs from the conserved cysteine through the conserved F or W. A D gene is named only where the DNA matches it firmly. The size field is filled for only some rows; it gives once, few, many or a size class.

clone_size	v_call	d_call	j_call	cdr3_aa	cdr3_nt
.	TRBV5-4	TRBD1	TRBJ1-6	CASSSATGGNSPLHF	TGTGCCAGCAGCTCCGCTACAGGGGGGAATTCACCCCTCCACTTT
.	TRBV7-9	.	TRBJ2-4	CASSLPPGVDLAKNIQYF	TGTGCCAGCAGCTTACCCCCGGGGGTGGACCTAGCCAAAAACATTCAGTACTTC
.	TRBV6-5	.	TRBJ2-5	CASSYGTGQETQYF	TGTGCCAGCAGTTACGGCACAGGGCAAGAGACCCAGTACTTC
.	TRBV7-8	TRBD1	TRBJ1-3	CASSDRDRSLSNTIYF	TGTGCCAGCAGCGACCGGGACAGGAGTTTGTCGAACACCATATATTTT
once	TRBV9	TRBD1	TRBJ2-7	CASSPVTGPYYEQYF	TGTGCCAGCAGCCCGGTGACAGGGCCTTACTACGAGCAGTACTTC
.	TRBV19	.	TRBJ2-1	CASSITGDRPYNEQFF	TGTGCCAGTAGTATCACCGGGGATAGGCCCTACAATGAGCAGTTCTTC
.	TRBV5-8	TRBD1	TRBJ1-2	CASSPGQAVYGYTF	TGTGCCAGCAGCCCGGGACAGGCCGTCTATGGCTACACCTTC
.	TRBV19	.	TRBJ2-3	CASKAGFRDTQYF	TGTGCCAGTAAGGCGGGCTTCAGGGATACGCAGTATTTT
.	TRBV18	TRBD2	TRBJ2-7	CASSRESGTTYEQYF	TGTGCCAGCTCACGGGAATCCGGGACTACCTACGAGCAGTACTTC
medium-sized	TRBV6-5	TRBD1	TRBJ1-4	CASSPLTGNYEKLFF	TGTGCCAGCAGTCCCCTGACAGGGAATTATGAAAAACTGTTTTTT
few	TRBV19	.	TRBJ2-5	CASRHKARGQETQYF	TGTGCCAGTAGGCACAAGGCCAGGGGCCAAGAGACCCAGTACTTC
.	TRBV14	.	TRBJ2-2	CASSLVGGSNGELFF	TGTGCCAGCAGTCTAGTGGGAGGCTCTAACGGGGAGCTGTTTTTT
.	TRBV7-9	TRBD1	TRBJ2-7	CASSTGTGGEQYF	TGTGCCAGCAGCACAGGGACAGGGGGCGAGCAGTACTTC
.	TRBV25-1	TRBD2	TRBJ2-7	CASSDSGTSGYEQYF	TGTGCCAGCAGTGATTCCGGGACTAGCGGCTACGAGCAGTACTTC
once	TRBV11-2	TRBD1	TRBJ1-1	CASSHSTGENTEAFF	TGTGCCAGCAGCCATTCGACAGGGGAGAACACTGAAGCTTTCTTT
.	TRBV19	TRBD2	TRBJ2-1	CASMGRGVPYNEQFF	TGTGCCAGTATGGGGCGGGGGGTTCCATACAATGAGCAGTTCTTC
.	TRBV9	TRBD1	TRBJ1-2	CASSSGQGRDDYGYTF	TGTGCCAGCAGCTCGGGACAGGGGAGGGACGACTATGGCTACACCTTC
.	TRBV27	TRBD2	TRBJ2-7	CASKAGRYSYEQYF	TGTGCCAGCAAGGCCGGGAGGTACTCCTACGAGCAGTACTTC
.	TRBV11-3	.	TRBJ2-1	CASSPHVWSSYNEQFF	TGTGCCAGCAGCCCCCATGTATGGAGCTCCTACAATGAGCAGTTCTTC
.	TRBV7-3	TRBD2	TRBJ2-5	CASSLSVAGGETQYF	TGTGCCAGCAGCTTAAGCGTAGCGGGGGGGGAGACCCAGTACTTC
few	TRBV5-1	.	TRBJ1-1	CASSLRQGWTEAFF	TGCGCCAGCAGCTTGCGTCAGGGGTGGACTGAAGCTTTCTTT
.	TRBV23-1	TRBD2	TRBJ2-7	CASSLTGLAEVYEQYF	TGCGCCAGCAGTCTAACAGGACTAGCGGAGGTCTACGAGCAGTACTTC
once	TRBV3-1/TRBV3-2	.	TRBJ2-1	CASSQILSSYNEQFF	TGTGCCAGCAGCCAAATCTTGAGCTCCTACAATGAGCAGTTCTTC
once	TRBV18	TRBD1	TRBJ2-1	CASSIDRGTYNEQFF	TGTGCCAGCTCAATCGACAGGGGCACCTACAATGAGCAGTTCTTC
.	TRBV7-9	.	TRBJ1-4	CASSLKGARNEKLFF	TGTGCCAGCAGCTTAAAAGGGGCCCGTAATGAAAAACTGTTTTTT
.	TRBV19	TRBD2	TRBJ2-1	CASSLAPGLAGVEQFF	TGTGCCAGTAGTCTTGCCCCGGGACTAGCGGGAGTTGAGCAGTTCTTC
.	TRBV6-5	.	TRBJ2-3	CASCARGGADTQYF	TGTGCCAGCTGCGCCCGGGGTGGGGCAGATACGCAGTATTTT
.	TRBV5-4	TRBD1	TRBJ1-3	CASSASPGTGGEQPGNTIYF	TGTGCCAGCAGTGCGAGTCCCGGGACAGGAGGCGAACAGCCTGGAAACACCATATATTTT
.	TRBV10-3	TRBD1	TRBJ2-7	CAISEPTGPYEQYF	TGTGCCATCAGTGAACCGACAGGGCCCTACGAGCAGTACTTC
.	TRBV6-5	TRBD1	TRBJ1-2	CASRGTAHFYGYTF	TGTGCCAGCAGGGGGACAGCACACTTCTATGGCTACACCTTC
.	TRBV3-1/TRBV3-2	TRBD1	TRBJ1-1	CASSLTGGGTEAFF	TGTGCCAGCAGCCTCACAGGGGGAGGAACTGAAGCTTTCTTT